The present T cell receptor beta chain was sequenced within a study of blood T cell repertoires in COVID-19. Study as a whole: Acute and convalescent COVID-19 samples came from the United States, Italy and Spain. PBMCs, B-cell-depleted T cells, or T cells provided the cDNA or gDNA that made up the material.

Measured with immunoSEQ multiplex PCR; TCRdb has only the in-frame clones, and not every one. The table records 90,000 to 150,000 clones, more than 75% of them present only once. Concerning this clone: A junction boundary mismatches the germline segment, possibly from a read error.

The sequence was obtained from a man aged 60-69 years with acute or convalescent COVID-19. Input material: peripheral blood.

The chain's CDR3 is CASSMRREVPDTQYF. CDR3 sequence (DNA): TGTGCCAGCAGTATGAGGCGGGAGGTGCCAGATACGCAGTATTTT. The chain carries TRBV19 and TRBJ2-3; TRBD2 matches 8 bases. This CDR3 is 15 amino acids long. Germline CDR1 reads LNHDA; CDR2 reads SQIVND (reference sequence). Drawing the rest from reference TRBV19 and TRBJ2-3, the complete variable domain is DGGITQSPKYLFRKEGQNVTLSCEQNLNHDAMYWYRQDPGQGLRLIYYSQIVNDFQKGDIAEGYSVSREKKESFPLTVTSAQKNPTAFYLCASSMRREVPDTQYFGPGTRLTVL.